Only a few counts were recorded for the clone carrying this T cell receptor (beta chain). One entry per CDR3 protein results from TCRdb running MiXCR on the PCR reads. The sample has some 680,000 distinct CDR3 sequences, roughly 25% seen once. The data belong to a study of molecular identifiers for immune sequencing clone quantification. This CDR3 has 14 residues. Looked up from germline, CDR1 is LGHDT and CDR2 is YNNKEL (reference sequence). The V and J ends lost 6 bases and 5 bases, in that order; junction bases with no gene match: 7. This chain connects TRBV3-1 to TRBJ2-1; 7 nucleotides match TRBD2. The sequencing sample was made of naive CD8+ T cells from blood, with Jurkat cell RNA spiked in. Documented subset: FACS-sorted CD8+CD4-CCR7+CD45RA+ naive T cells. The origin of this receptor is a human donor in good health. Some libraries in this study had Jurkat cell RNA spiked in. In DNA, the CDR3 is TGTGCCAGCAGACGTGAGCGGGGCCACAATGAGCAGTTCTTC. The encoded protein is CASRRERGHNEQFF.